This T cell receptor (beta chain) comes out of a study of cytomegalovirus exposure and HLA in healthy donors. Study conclusions and caveats: In an earlier analysis, in approximately 570 donors, most V segments appeared productive either ~87% or ~30% of the time. It was reported that the classifier diagnosed cytomegalovirus status with high specificity and sensitivity in both the original and validation cohorts. Through in vitro validation, three CMV-associated chains were shown to be specific for CMV antigens.

With 60 Vbeta and 13 Jbeta primers, the PCR was carried out. Data came from immunoSEQ multiplex PCR; TCRdb stores just in-frame clones and leaves some out. The repertoire consists of about 190,000 clones, with around 83% occurring once and the leading ten covering 1.1%. CDR1 SGHNT and CDR2 YENEEA come from the germline V gene. The ends were cut back, 0 bases at V and 1 base at J, with 9 bases in the middle. The CDR3 totals 15 residues. As to this clone: No antigen is known for it.

The chain couples TRBV11-3 to TRBJ1-1; TRBD1 might be the D (5 bases). This TCR came from a woman in her thirties or forties in good health and CMV-seronegative. The sample taken for sequencing was PBMCs. The CDR3 reads CASSLDQGRNTEAFF. DNA of the CDR3: TGTGCCAGCAGCTTAGATCAGGGAAGGAACACTGAAGCTTTCTTT.